Sequencing of this T cell receptor beta chain was carried out in a study of T-cell reconstitution after alpha-beta-depleted transplantation in children. V gave up 5 bases and J gave up 4 bases; unmatched junction bases: 3. The CDR3 totals 14 residues. Germline CDR1 and CDR2: SGHRS and YFSETQ. The TCRbeta library was prepared with unique molecular identifiers. TCRdb reprocessed the PCR reads with MiXCR, giving one entry per CDR3 protein. The table lists nearly 550,000 distinct CDR3 sequences, around 17% of them singletons, with approximately 3% in the top ten. This clonotype was picked up a small number of times.

The origin of this receptor is a human donor who donated a stem cell graft to a child with acute lymphoblastic leukemia. The sample consisted of PBMCs from the stem cell graft donor, taken from the stem cell graft. This chain uses TRBV5-1 with TRBJ2-1; 10 nucleotides agree with TRBD2. CDR3 loop: CASSGSGRYNEQFF. CDR3 in DNA: TGCGCCAGCAGTGGTAGCGGGAGGTACAATGAGCAGTTCTTC.